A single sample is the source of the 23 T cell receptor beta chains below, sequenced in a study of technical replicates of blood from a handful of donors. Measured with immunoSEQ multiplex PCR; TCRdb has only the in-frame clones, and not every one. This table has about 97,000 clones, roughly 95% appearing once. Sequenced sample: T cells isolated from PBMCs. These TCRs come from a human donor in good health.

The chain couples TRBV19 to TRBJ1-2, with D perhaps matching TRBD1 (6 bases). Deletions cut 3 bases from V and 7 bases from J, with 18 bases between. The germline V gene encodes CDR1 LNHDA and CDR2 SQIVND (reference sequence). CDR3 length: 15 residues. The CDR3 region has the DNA TGTGCCAGTAGTATTACGACAGGTCAAATGGGTGGCTACACCTTC. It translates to CASSITTGQMGGYTF. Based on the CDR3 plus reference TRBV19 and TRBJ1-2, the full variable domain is DGGITQSPKYLFRKEGQNVTLSCEQNLNHDAMYWYRQDPGQGLRLIYYSQIVNDFQKGDIAEGYSVSREKKESFPLTVTSAQKNPTAFYLCASSITTGQMGGYTFGSGTRLTVV.

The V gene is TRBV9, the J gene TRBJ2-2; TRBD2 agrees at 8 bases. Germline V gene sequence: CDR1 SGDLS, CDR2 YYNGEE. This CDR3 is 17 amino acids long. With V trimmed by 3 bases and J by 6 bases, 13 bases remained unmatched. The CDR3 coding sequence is TGTGCCAGCAGCGGCGAAGCGGGAGTGTCTCCTGCCGGGGAGCTGTTTTTT. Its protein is CASSGEAGVSPAGELFF.

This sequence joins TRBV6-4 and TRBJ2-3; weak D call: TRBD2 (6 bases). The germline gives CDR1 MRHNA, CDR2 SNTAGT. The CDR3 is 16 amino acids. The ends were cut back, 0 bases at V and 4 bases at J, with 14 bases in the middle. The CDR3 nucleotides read TGTGCCAGCAGTGACTCAATGCGGGATAGATCAGATACGCAGTATTTT. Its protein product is CASSDSMRDRSDTQYF.

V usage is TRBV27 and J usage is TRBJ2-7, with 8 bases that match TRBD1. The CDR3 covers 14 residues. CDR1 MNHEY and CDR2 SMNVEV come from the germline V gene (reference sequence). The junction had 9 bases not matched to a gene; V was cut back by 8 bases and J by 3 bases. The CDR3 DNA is TGTGCCAGCGGAATAGGGACAGGCGACTACGAGCAGTACTTC. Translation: CASGIGTGDYEQYF.

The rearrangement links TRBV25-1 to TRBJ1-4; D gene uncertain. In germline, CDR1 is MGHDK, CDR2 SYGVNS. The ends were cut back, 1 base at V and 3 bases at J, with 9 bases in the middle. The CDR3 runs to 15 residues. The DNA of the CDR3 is TGTGCCAGCAGTGAATTCAGTGTATCTAATGAAAAACTGTTTTTT. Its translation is CASSEFSVSNEKLFF. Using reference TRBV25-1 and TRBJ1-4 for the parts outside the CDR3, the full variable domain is EADIYQTPRYLVIGTGKKITLECSQTMGHDKMYWYQQDPGMELHLIHYSYGVNSTEKGDLSSESTVSRIRTEHFPLTLESARPSHTSQYLCASSEFSVSNEKLFFGSGTQLSVL.

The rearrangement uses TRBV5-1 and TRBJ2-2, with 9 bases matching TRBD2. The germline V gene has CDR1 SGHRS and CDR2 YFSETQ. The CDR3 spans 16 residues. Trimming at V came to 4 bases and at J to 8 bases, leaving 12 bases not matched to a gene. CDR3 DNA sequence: TGCGCCAGCAGCGGCGCCGGGACTAGCCCTGTGGGGGAGCTGTTTTTT. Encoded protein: CASSGAGTSPVGELFF.

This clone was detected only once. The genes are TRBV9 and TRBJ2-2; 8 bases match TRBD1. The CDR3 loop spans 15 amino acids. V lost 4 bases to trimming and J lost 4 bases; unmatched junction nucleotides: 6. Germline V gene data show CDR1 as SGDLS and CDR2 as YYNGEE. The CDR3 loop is CASSPPGQATGELFF. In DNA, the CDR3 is TGTGCCAGCAGCCCCCCGGGACAGGCCACCGGGGAGCTGTTTTTT.

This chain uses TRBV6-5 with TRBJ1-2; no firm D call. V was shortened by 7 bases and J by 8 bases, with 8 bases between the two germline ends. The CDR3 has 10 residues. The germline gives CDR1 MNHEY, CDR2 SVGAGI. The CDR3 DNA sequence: TGTGCCAGCATTTGGGCAGGCTACACCTTC. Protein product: CASIWAGYTF.

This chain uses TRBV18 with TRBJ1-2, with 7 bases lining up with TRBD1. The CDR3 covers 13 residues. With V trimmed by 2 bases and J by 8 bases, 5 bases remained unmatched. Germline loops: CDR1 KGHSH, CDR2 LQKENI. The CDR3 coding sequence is TGTGCCAGCTCACCAGGGACAGAGGAGGGCTACACCTTC. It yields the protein CASSPGTEEGYTF.

The DNA for the CDR3 is TGTGCCTGGACCCAGACAGGGGGCACTGAAGCTTTCTTT. It codes for CAWTQTGGTEAFF. V gene TRBV30 combines with J gene TRBJ1-1; TRBD1 matches at 9 bases. Germline CDR1 is GTSNPN and CDR2 is SVGIG (reference sequence). V shed 4 bases and J 4 bases; nucleotides not matched to a gene: 4. This CDR3 is 13 amino acids long.

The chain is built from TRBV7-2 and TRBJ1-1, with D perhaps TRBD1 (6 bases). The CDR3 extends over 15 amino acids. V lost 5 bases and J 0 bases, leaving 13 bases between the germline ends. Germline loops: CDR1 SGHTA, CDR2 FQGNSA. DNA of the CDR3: TGTGCCAGCAGCCGCGAGACAGGTTTGAACACTGAAGCTTTCTTT. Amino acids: CASSRETGLNTEAFF.

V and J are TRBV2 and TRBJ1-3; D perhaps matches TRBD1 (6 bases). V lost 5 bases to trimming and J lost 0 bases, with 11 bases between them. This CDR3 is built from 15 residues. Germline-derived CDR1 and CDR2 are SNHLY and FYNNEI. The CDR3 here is CASSTDRSSGNTIYF. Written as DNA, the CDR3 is TGTGCCAGCAGTACCGACAGGAGCTCTGGAAACACCATATATTTT.

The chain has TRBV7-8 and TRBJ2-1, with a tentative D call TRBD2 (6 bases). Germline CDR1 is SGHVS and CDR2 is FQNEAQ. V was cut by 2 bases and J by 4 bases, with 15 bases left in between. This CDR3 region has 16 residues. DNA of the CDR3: TGTGCCAGCAGCTTAAAACTAGCTGATGGTTACAATGAGCAGTTCTTC. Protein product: CASSLKLADGYNEQFF.

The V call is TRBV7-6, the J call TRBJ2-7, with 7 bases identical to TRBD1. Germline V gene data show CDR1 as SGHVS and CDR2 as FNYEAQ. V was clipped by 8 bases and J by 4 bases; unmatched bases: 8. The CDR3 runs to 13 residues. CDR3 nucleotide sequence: TGTGCCAGCCGCCGGGACAGTCCATACGAGCAGTACTTC. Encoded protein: CASRRDSPYEQYF.

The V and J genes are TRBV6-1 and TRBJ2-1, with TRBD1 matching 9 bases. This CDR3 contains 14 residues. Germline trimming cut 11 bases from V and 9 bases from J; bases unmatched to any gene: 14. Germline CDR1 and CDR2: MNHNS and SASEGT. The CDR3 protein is CAGNRDREFSEQFF. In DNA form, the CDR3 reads TGTGCCGGGAACCGGGACAGGGAATTTAGTGAGCAGTTCTTC.

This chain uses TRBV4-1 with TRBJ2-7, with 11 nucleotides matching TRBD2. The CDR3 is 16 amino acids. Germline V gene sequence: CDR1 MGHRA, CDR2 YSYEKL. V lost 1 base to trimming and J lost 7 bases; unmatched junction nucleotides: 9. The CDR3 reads CASSQGTSGRMGEQYF. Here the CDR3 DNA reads TGCGCCAGCAGCCAAGGCACTAGCGGGAGAATGGGGGAGCAGTACTTC.

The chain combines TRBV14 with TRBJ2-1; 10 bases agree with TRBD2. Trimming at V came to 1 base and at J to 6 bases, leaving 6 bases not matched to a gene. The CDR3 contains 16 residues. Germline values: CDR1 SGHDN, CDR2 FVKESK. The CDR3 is CASSQGLPSGSNEQFF. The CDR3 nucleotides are TGTGCCAGCAGCCAAGGGCTCCCTAGCGGGAGCAATGAGCAGTTCTTC.

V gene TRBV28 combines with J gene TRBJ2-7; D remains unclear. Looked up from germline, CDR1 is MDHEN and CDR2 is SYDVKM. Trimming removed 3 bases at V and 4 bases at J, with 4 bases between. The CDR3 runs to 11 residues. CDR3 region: CASSFIYEQYF. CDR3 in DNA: TGTGCCAGCAGTTTTATATACGAGCAGTACTTC.

Written as DNA, the CDR3 is TGTGCCAGCAGTGAAGGTGCTAGCGCGACCACCGGGGAGCTGTTTTTT. This translates into CASSEGASATTGELFF. The rearrangement joins TRBV25-1 to TRBJ2-2; D possibly corresponds to TRBD2 (6 bases). The V end was cut by 2 bases, the J end by 4 bases, with 14 bases between. The V gene's germline CDR1 is MGHDK and CDR2 SYGVNS. This CDR3 comprises 16 residues.

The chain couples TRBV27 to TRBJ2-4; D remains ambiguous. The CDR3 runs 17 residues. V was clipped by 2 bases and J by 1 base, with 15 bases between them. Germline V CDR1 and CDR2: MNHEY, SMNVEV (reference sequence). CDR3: CASSLDGPPAAKNIQYF. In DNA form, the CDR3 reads TGTGCCAGCAGTTTAGATGGGCCCCCGGCGGCCAAAAACATTCAGTACTTC.

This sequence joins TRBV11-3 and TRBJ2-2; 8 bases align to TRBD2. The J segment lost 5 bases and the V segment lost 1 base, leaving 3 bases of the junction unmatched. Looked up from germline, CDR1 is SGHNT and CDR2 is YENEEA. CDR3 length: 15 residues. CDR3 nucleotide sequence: TGTGCCAGCAGCTTAGGTCCGGGGGGGACCGGGGAGCTGTTTTTT. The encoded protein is CASSLGPGGTGELFF.

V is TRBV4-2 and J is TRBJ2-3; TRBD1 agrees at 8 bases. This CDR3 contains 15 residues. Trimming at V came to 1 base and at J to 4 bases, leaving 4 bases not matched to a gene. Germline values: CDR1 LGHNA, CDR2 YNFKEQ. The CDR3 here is CASSQADRDADTQYF. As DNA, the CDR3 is TGTGCCAGCAGCCAAGCGGACAGGGACGCAGATACGCAGTATTTT.

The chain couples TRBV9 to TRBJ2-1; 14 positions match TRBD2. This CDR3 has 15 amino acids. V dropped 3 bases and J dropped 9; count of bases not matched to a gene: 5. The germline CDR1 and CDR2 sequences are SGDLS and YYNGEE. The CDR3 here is CASSAGTSGSSEQFF. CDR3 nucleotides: TGTGCCAGCAGCGCCGGGACTAGCGGGAGTTCTGAGCAGTTCTTC.